Detailed here is one T cell receptor beta chain. What it recognizes is unknown. This sample is part of a study of circulating and synovial CD4+ cells in juvenile arthritis. TCRdb keeps only in-frame clones here, not all; method: immunoSEQ multiplex PCR. The sample lists about 32,000 clones, about 95% occurring once. CDR3 length: 15 residues. Per germline, CDR1 SGHTA and CDR2 FQGTGA. Deletions cut 5 bases from V and 2 bases from J, with 13 bases between. Study-wide results and limits: Overlap with synovium rose as more T cells were sequenced. Circulating pathogenic-like and bulk T cells looked alike by Vbeta family usage. These repertoires were less diverse than bulk blood CD4 repertoires.

Sample: CD4+ T cells from blood. The rearrangement joins TRBV7-3 to TRBJ2-1; TRBD1 might be the D (5 bases). The source is a human donor with juvenile idiopathic arthritis. CDR3 nucleotide sequence: TGTGCCAGCAGCCCCAGGGTTAACCCCTACAATGAGCAGTTCTTC. Translation: CASSPRVNPYNEQFF.